This T cell receptor (beta chain) was retrieved from a study of regulatory T cells in long-lasting Graves disease (dated by TCRdb to the early 2020s). For context, the study as a whole: Newly diagnosed Graves' disease patients had taken antithyroid drugs for less than 3 months. Persistent Graves' disease patients were compared with newly diagnosed Graves' disease patients by peripheral blood TCR sequencing and RNA sequencing. The study was registered as a clinical trial and conducted in China. TCR sequencing covered some 13 persistent and some 20 newly diagnosed Graves' disease patients, around 35 samples in total.

The V and J ends are trimmed by 1 base and 2 bases, leaving 15 bases between them. The germline V gene provides CDR1 MNHEY and CDR2 SVGAGI. Reading from cysteine to phenylalanine, the CDR3 counts 17 amino acids. The read is trimmed to its CDR3 DNA, 51 bases read in frame from base 1. A note on this clonotype: It has no known antigen specificity. Base qualities were left out, and no much larger clone turns up one base away.

The time point label for this specimen denotes: newly diagnosed GD, antithyroid drugs for less than 3 months. For both TCR sequencing and RNA sequencing, RNA was extracted from PBMCs in TRIzol. Graves' disease was diagnosed according to American Thyroid Association guidelines. Patients were recruited from an endocrinology department in Xi'an, China. Each patient gave about 8.1 milliliters of peripheral blood, collected in an EDTA anticoagulant tube. Ficoll Paque Plus density gradient separation was used to isolate PBMCs, and no additional T cell sorting was done. An Agilent 2100 Bioanalyzer and agarose gel were used to check RNA quality, and a NanoDrop 2000 was used to measure RNA concentration. To prepare the library, multiplex PCR was applied. For sequencing, an Illumina HiSeq 4000 was employed. CDR3 regions were amplified by Arm-PCR with iRepertoire HTBI primers to construct TCR beta libraries. PCR products were gel purified before sequencing. In the authors' own workflow: A total of around 66 TRBV and 14 TRBJ segments were identified across samples and were used for gene usage analysis of CDR3 amino acid clonotypes. COPE and FqMerger were used to merge filtered high-quality paired reads into contigs. Contigs were aligned with BLAST to IMGT TRBV, TRBD and TRBJ reference genes, and CDR3 was defined per IMGT. Highly expanded clones were defined as clonotypes with a frequency above 0.1%. Shannon entropy served as the measure of repertoire diversity, while the Gini coefficient captured V-J evenness. Public clonotypes were defined as clonotypes shared by more than one individual. TCRdb passed the public sequencing reads through fastp at Q25 and MiXCR, retaining productive beta sequences. For every CDR3 protein sequence, its rows merge into one entry that carries the most common genes and DNA. These V and J calls derive from TCRdb rather than the authors' analysis. Present in this sample are 350,000 to 450,000 distinct CDR3 sequences, roughly 12% of which were seen just once. The top ten constitute approximately 20% of the sample.

General conclusions and limits of the study: Lower TCR Shannon entropy and fewer highly expanded clones were observed in persistent Graves' disease patients than in newly diagnosed patients, which suggested clonal expansion. Persistent disease showed preferential use of TRBV28, TRBJ1-2 and TRBJ2-5, whereas newly diagnosed disease favored TRBV20-1 and TRBJ2-1. Patients with persistent disease shared more public clonotypes (around 2,500) than newly diagnosed patients did (more than 900). Sequencing and analysis were limited to the TCR beta chain. The study examined only peripheral blood because the primary lesion, thyroid tissue, could not be accessed. The authors noted that the small sample size was a limitation that may lower accuracy.

These same records also appear under a second study, on T cells in Graves' hyperthyroidism and ophthalmopathy. As the second paper documents: Graves' hyperthyroidism was defined as stable when no progression to ophthalmopathy occurred over 18 months of follow-up. Hyperthyroidism patients were newly diagnosed, with disease duration under 2 months, and aged 18 to 65 years. Any patient with an uncontrolled infection, another autoimmune disease, pregnancy or lactation was excluded. Diagnoses relied on clinical symptoms, serum thyroxine and TRAb, thyroid ultrasound and orbital computed tomography. For the first round of RT-PCR on the TCR CDR3, the HTBI primer set was used together with the Qiagen OneStep RT-PCR kit. Most expanded thyroid clonotypes (frequency above 0.001) were also detected in blood, a finding suggesting that blood repertoires may reflect thyroid immune responses. Ophthalmopathy was separated from stable hyperthyroidism by a 13 V-J signature model, with approximately 89% sensitivity and about 81% specificity obtained in cross-validation and 80%/75% obtained in testing. In validation, the model predicted progression to ophthalmopathy a median of 6.5 months before onset, with around 70% sensitivity and 72.22% specificity. TCR V-J signatures able to tell the groups apart were searched for in a discovery cohort of 90 to 100 patients, of whom over 40 had Graves' ophthalmopathy and 57 had stable Graves' hyperthyroidism. Prospective prediction of ophthalmopathy was tested in an independent validation cohort consisting of some 20 hyperthyroidism patients and approximately 16 patients who later progressed to ophthalmopathy. For training and testing, the roughly 97 patients in the discovery cohort were randomly divided in a 7:3 ratio. The study also compared thyroid tissue and blood T-cell repertoires from several Graves' hyperthyroidism patients. Once sampling was done, hyperthyroidism patients were given methimazole at a starting dose of 30 mg daily, whereas ophthalmopathy patients were given high-dose intravenous methylprednisolone. A second multiplex PCR round built the libraries, followed by size selection and purification. Libraries were sequenced paired-end with 100 bp reads on an Illumina HiSeq2000. SOAPnuke was used to process the raw data, removing reads that contained adapters or uncalled bases, had a mean Phred below 15, or lacked an exact match to the constant primer or identifier. COPE v1.2.5 was used to merge the high-quality paired reads, and each unique nucleotide sequence was defined as a clonotype. Clonotypes were aligned to IMGT TRBV, TRBD and TRBJ reference segments using MiTCR v1.1. Analysis was restricted to V-J combinations with a frequency above 0.0001, which covered 98% to 99.2% of repertoires. The TCS score was defined as the ratio of F50 (clonal expansion) to E x V (chaos), calculated using BLOSUM62-based TCRdist between CDR3 peptides within each V-J. Welch's t-statistics and random forest reduced several hundred V-J features to around 14, which were used in a naive Bayes classifier (R e1071). No statistical method was used to set the sample size in advance, and investigators knew the group allocation. According to the paper, TCR Vbeta CDR3 sequencing was carried out on 135 peripheral blood samples, which came from under 50 ophthalmopathy, about 75 hyperthyroidism and roughly 17 progressor patients.

This TCR derives from a young woman with Graves disease. Donor details come from another sample of the same person, matched by shared clones. The input for sequencing was peripheral blood mononuclear cells (PBMCs), taken at new diagnosis, from a patient treated with antithyroid drugs. The chain was built from TRBV6-5 and TRBJ1-3; no confident D gene assignment can be made. The CDR3 is CASSYFPLSGPGNTIYF. The DNA sequence is TGTGCCAGCAGTTACTTTCCCCTCAGCGGTCCTGGAAACACCATATATTTT.